Following are 32 T cell receptor beta chains from one sample sequenced in a study of blood T cells in healthy people across ages. A sample-barcoded 5' primer and a J-beta primer mix were used in a second PCR of about 7 to 12 cycles. MiXCR, applied by TCRdb to the 5' RACE reads, yields one record per CDR3 protein. The table shows 800,000 to 900,000 distinct CDR3 sequences, with around 68% occurring only once. The sequenced sample was blood. The origin of the receptors is a man aged 30 to 45 in good health.

V and J are TRBV2 and TRBJ2-5; TRBD2 aligns across 8 bases. The ends lost 4 bases at V and 1 base at J; junction bases unmatched: 5. The CDR3 spans 15 residues. From germline, CDR1 is SNHLY and CDR2 FYNNEI. CDR3 nucleotides: TGTGCCAGCAGTGCCGTGCGGGGGGCCCAAGAGACCCAGTACTTC. This translates into CASSAVRGAQETQYF.

The chain combines TRBV30 with TRBJ2-1; D unclear. Trimming removed 0 bases at V and 5 bases at J, with 8 bases between. The CDR3 length is 13 residues. Germline values: CDR1 GTSNPN, CDR2 SVGIG (reference sequence). The CDR3 DNA is TGTGCCTGGAGTGTACGGTGGGACAATGAGCAGTTCTTC. Its translation: CAWSVRWDNEQFF.

Only a few counts were recorded for this clonotype. J is TRBJ2-1 and V is TRBV20-1; D gene ambiguous. The V gene lost 5 bases and the J gene lost 6 bases, with 17 bases spanning the gap. This CDR3 has 14 amino acids. Germline V gives CDR1 DFQATT, CDR2 SNEGSKA (reference sequence). This chain's CDR3 is CSAPVVSSLNEQFF. The DNA for the CDR3 is TGCAGTGCTCCCGTCGTCTCATCGCTCAATGAGCAGTTCTTC.

The chain has TRBV2 and TRBJ1-2, with D perhaps TRBD1 (5 bases). The length of the CDR3 is 15 residues. V was cut by 6 bases and J by 5 bases, with 19 bases left in between. Looked up from germline, CDR1 is SNHLY and CDR2 is FYNNEI. The DNA of the CDR3 is TGTGCCAGCAGGGAACAGGAGTCCCAAGAATATGGCTACACCTTC. It yields the protein CASREQESQEYGYTF.

This clonotype showed up just once. The genes are TRBV15 and TRBJ1-5; D remains unclear. Per germline, CDR1 LNHNV and CDR2 YYDKDF (reference sequence). Trimming took off 5 bases at V and 3 bases at J, with 5 bases between the two ends. This CDR3 comprises 12 residues. CDR3 region: CATSPLNQPQHF. Here the CDR3 DNA reads TGTGCCACCAGCCCCCTCAATCAGCCCCAGCATTTT.

This chain connects TRBV5-1 to TRBJ2-7; 7 bases fit TRBD1. V was pared by 4 bases and J by 5 bases, with 9 bases of the junction left unmatched. Germline V gene lookup returns CDR1 SGHRS and CDR2 YFSETQ. The CDR3 covers 14 residues. CDR3 in amino acids: CASSRRDSQNEQYF. The DNA of the CDR3 is TGCGCCAGCAGCAGAAGGGACAGCCAGAACGAGCAGTACTTC.

This clonotype was seen only once. J is TRBJ2-7 and V is TRBV4-2; 8 bases map to TRBD2. The end of the DNA is better explained by TRBJ2-5, so the J call may be wrong. Germline V CDR1 and CDR2: LGHNA, YNFKEQ. CDR3 length: 15 amino acids. Here the CDR3 DNA reads TGTGCCAGCAGCCAAGATGAGCGGGGGCAAAAGACCCAGTACTTC. This gives the protein CASSQDERGQKTQYF.

The V gene is TRBV15, the J gene TRBJ1-4, with TRBD1 as a possible D gene (6 bases). The V gene's germline CDR1 is LNHNV and CDR2 YYDKDF (reference sequence). This CDR3 spans 16 amino acids. V dropped 5 bases and J dropped 5 bases, with 18 bases sitting between them. CDR3 bases: TGTGCCACCAGCCCCAACTTTGACAGGAGAAATGAAAAACTGTTTTTT. Translation: CATSPNFDRRNEKLFF.

The chain has TRBV12-3 or TRBV12-4 and TRBJ1-1; D perhaps matches TRBD1 (6 bases). The ends were cut back, 10 bases at V and 7 bases at J, with 22 bases in the middle. The CDR3 consists of 14 residues. The CDR3 nucleotides are TGTGCCACAGACTTCGAGGACAGAACCAATGAAGCTTTCTTT. It is translated as CATDFEDRTNEAFF.

A remark on this clonotype: A read error may produce the germline difference seen at one junction end. The V gene is TRBV6-5, the J gene TRBJ2-3; maybe TRBD2 (7 bases). The CDR3 loop spans 18 amino acids. Germline values: CDR1 MNHEY, CDR2 SVGAGI. CDR3 coding DNA: TGTGCCAGCAGTTACTCGCAGGGAGCGGGGACACACAGAGATACACAGTATTTT. It encodes CASSYSQGAGTHRDTQYF.

The chain has TRBV9 and TRBJ2-7; D possibly uses TRBD1 or TRBD2 (5 bases each). This CDR3 comprises 17 residues. Between the trimmed V and J ends, which lost 2 bases and 6 bases, there was a span of 24 bases. The germline gives CDR1 SGDLS, CDR2 YYNGEE. CDR3 nucleotide sequence: TGTGCCAGCAGCGTCCTGCCTCCGGGACCTAGGGTTCCCGAGCAGTACTTC. Its translation: CASSVLPPGPRVPEQYF.

V usage is TRBV2 and J usage is TRBJ2-4; D may be TRBD2 (7 bases). Matching the DNA end better, TRBJ2-7 makes the J call doubtful. Germline CDR1 and CDR2: SNHLY and FYNNEI. The CDR3 sequence is 13 residues long. The CDR3 reads CASSVRGAYEQYF. In nucleotides, the CDR3 is TGTGCCAGCAGTGTCCGGGGGGCATACGAGCAGTACTTC.

In its sample, this clonotype was seen a few times. The CDR3: CSARLGLQETQYF. As DNA, the CDR3 is TGCAGTGCTCGCCTTGGCCTCCAAGAGACCCAGTACTTC. V gene TRBV20-1 combines with J gene TRBJ2-5; D remains ambiguous. The CDR3 runs 13 residues. V gave up 5 bases and J gave up 1 base, with 11 bases separating them. The germline V gene has CDR1 DFQATT and CDR2 SNEGSKA (reference sequence).

The genes are TRBV5-1 and TRBJ2-7; D possibly corresponds to TRBD2 (6 bases). V was pared by 0 bases and J by 6 bases, with 13 bases between. Germline CDR1 and CDR2: SGHRS and YFSETQ. The CDR3 has 14 residues. CDR3 sequence reads: CASSLGVTGGEQYF. In DNA, the CDR3 is TGCGCCAGCAGCTTGGGGGTGACCGGGGGCGAGCAGTACTTC.

The CDR3 here is CASSLGTGAENIQYF. The CDR3 DNA sequence: TGCGCCAGCAGCTTAGGGACTGGGGCCGAAAACATTCAGTACTTC. The V gene is TRBV5-1, the J gene TRBJ2-4; D may be TRBD2 (6 bases). Germline-derived CDR1 and CDR2 are SGHRS and YFSETQ. Trimming removed 2 bases from V and 5 bases from J, with 14 bases in between. CDR3 size: 15 residues.

The V and J genes are TRBV29-1 and TRBJ2-1; perhaps TRBD1 as D (6 bases). This CDR3 has 13 residues. The germline CDR1 and CDR2 sequences are SQVTM and ANQGSEA. The ends were cut back, 7 bases at V and 0 bases at J, with 10 bases in the middle. Here the CDR3 DNA reads TGCAGCGCTGCAGGGGACTCCTACAATGAGCAGTTCTTC. This encodes CSAAGDSYNEQFF.

V gene TRBV28 combines with J gene TRBJ1-5; D is unresolved. V was clipped by 3 bases and J by 4 bases, with 4 bases between them. The CDR3 contains 12 residues. Germline V gives CDR1 MDHEN, CDR2 SYDVKM. The CDR3 bases are TGTGCCAGCAGTTTTATTAATCAGCCCCAGCATTTT. It codes for CASSFINQPQHF.

The genes are TRBV6-1 and TRBJ1-2, with TRBD1 as a possible D gene (5 bases). The CDR3 loop spans 12 amino acids. In germline, CDR1 is MNHNS, CDR2 SASEGT. The V end lost 8 bases, the J end lost 8 bases, and 15 bases lay between the germline ends. The CDR3, as DNA: TGTGCCAGCGCTTGGGGGTACGGAGGCTACACCTTC. This gives the protein CASAWGYGGYTF.

The chain combines TRBV7-3 with TRBJ2-6; no clear D. This CDR3 is 15 amino acids long. Germline lookup yields CDR1 SGHTA and CDR2 FQGTGA. V lost 4 bases and J lost 3, with 10 bases in between. Here the CDR3 DNA reads TGTGCCAGCAGCTCGGGCCACCTTGGGGCCAACGTCCTGACTTTC. This encodes CASSSGHLGANVLTF.

This chain uses TRBV7-9 with TRBJ2-6, with D possibly being TRBD1 (6 bases). Trimming removed 0 bases from V and 2 bases from J, with 20 bases in between. Per the germline V gene, CDR1 is SEHNR and CDR2 is FQNEAQ (reference sequence). The CDR3 has 20 residues. This CDR3 is CASSLAQRQEAATGANVLTF. The CDR3 DNA sequence: TGTGCCAGCAGCTTAGCGCAAAGACAGGAGGCCGCGACTGGGGCCAACGTCCTGACTTTC.

The chain has TRBV28 and TRBJ2-3, with 13 bases that match TRBD2. The germline V gene encodes CDR1 MDHEN and CDR2 SYDVKM. The length of the CDR3 is 17 residues. The V gene end was trimmed by 5 bases and the J gene end by 5 bases; junction bases not matched to a gene: 10. The CDR3 loop reads CASSVTSGGARRDTQYF. DNA for the CDR3: TGTGCCAGCAGTGTTACTAGCGGGGGGGCGAGGAGAGATACGCAGTATTTT.

This clonotype was recorded only once. The chain employs TRBV2 and TRBJ2-4; D unclear. The V gene lost 1 base and the J gene lost 9 bases, with 10 bases spanning the gap. CDR3 size: 13 residues. Germline assignment: CDR1 SNHLY and CDR2 FYNNEI. The CDR3 nucleotides are TGTGCCAGCAGTGAAGACGGCCGAGCCATTCAGTACTTC. This sequence encodes CASSEDGRAIQYF.

Notes on this clonotype: The junction shows a germline mismatch at one end, possibly a read error. CDR3 sequence: CASSQDRQTQYF. CDR3 nucleotide sequence: TGTGCCAGCAGCCAAGATCGGCAGACGCAGTACTTC. J is TRBJ2-5 and V is TRBV3-1; no clear D gene. Germline V gives CDR1 LGHDT, CDR2 YNNKEL (reference sequence). This CDR3 comprises 12 residues.

Only one count was recorded for this clonotype. This chain joins TRBV9 and TRBJ2-1, with a weak D call TRBD2 (6 bases). Between the trimmed V and J ends, which lost 4 bases and 5 bases, there was a span of 13 bases. Germline V gene lookup returns CDR1 SGDLS and CDR2 YYNGEE. The CDR3 is 14 residues long. CDR3 loop: CASSPRGPDNEQFF. CDR3 bases: TGTGCCAGCAGCCCGCGGGGACCCGACAATGAGCAGTTCTTC.

This clonotype came up a few times. V gene TRBV5-1 combines with J gene TRBJ2-5, with D perhaps matching TRBD1 or TRBD2 (5 bases each). CDR1 is SGHRS and CDR2 is YFSETQ in the germline V gene. Trimming cost V 0 bases and J 5 bases, with 11 bases left between them. This CDR3 region has 14 residues. CDR3 residues: CASSLDGGSETQYF. The CDR3 nucleotides read TGCGCCAGCAGCTTGGATGGGGGATCGGAGACCCAGTACTTC. Variable domain in full (rest from reference TRBV5-1 and TRBJ2-5): KAGVTQTPRYLIKTRGQQVTLSCSPISGHRSVSWYQQTPGQGLQFLFEYFSETQRNKGNFPGRFSGRQFSNSRSEMNVSTLELGDSALYLCASSLDGGSETQYFGPGTRLLVL.

The V call is TRBV14, the J call TRBJ2-4; tentatively, D is TRBD1 (6 bases). The J call is in doubt because the DNA end fits TRBJ2-7 better. Per germline, CDR1 SGHDN and CDR2 FVKESK. This CDR3 has 15 amino acids. The chain's CDR3 is CASSLRSQGNYEQYF. The CDR3 bases are TGTGCCAGCAGCCTAAGGTCCCAGGGGAACTACGAGCAGTACTTC.

The chain joins TRBV20-1 to TRBJ2-5; maybe TRBD2 (6 bases). The J call is doubtful: the DNA matches TRBJ2-7 better. Per the germline V gene, CDR1 is DFQATT and CDR2 is SNEGSKA (reference sequence). This CDR3 is built from 15 residues. CDR3: CSARYRIWGLHEQYF. CDR3 DNA: TGCAGTGCTAGGTACAGGATCTGGGGACTCCACGAGCAGTACTTC.

This chain joins TRBV7-9 and TRBJ1-2, with 9 bases matching TRBD1. The germline V gene has CDR1 SEHNR and CDR2 FQNEAQ (reference sequence). This CDR3 region has 12 residues. V lost 5 bases and J lost 9; bases outside the gene matches: 4. CDR3 bases: TGTGCCAGCAGCGAAGGGACAGGGCGCTACACCTTC. Its protein product is CASSEGTGRYTF.

In its sample, this clonotype was seen a few times. The chain uses TRBV5-1 and TRBJ1-2; D unresolved. Germline V gene data show CDR1 as SGHRS and CDR2 as YFSETQ. The CDR3 runs to 12 residues. V was shortened by 0 bases and J by 3 bases, with 3 bases between the two germline ends. DNA of the CDR3: TGCGCCAGCAGCTTGGCCGACTATGGCTACACCTTC. Its protein product is CASSLADYGYTF.

The V gene is TRBV20-1, the J gene TRBJ1-1, with TRBD1 as a possible D gene (5 bases). The V end was cut by 3 bases, the J end by 7 bases, with 15 bases between. The CDR3 length is 13 residues. Germline loops: CDR1 DFQATT, CDR2 SNEGSKA (reference sequence). CDR3 sequence: CSASQPGRNEAFF. The CDR3 bases are TGCAGTGCTAGCCAGCCGGGACGCAATGAAGCTTTCTTT.

This chain links TRBV3-1 with TRBJ2-3, with D possibly TRBD2 on 5 matching bases. The CDR3 spans 15 residues. The germline V and J ends were trimmed by 0 bases and 2 bases, with 9 bases remaining between them. The germline CDR1 and CDR2 sequences are LGHDT and YNNKEL (reference sequence). The CDR3 nucleotides are TGTGCCAGCAGCCAAGATCCGAGGGTCACAGATACGCAGTATTTT. It specifies CASSQDPRVTDTQYF.

J is TRBJ2-4 and V is TRBV28; perhaps TRBD1 as D (5 bases). The germline V gene has CDR1 MDHEN and CDR2 SYDVKM. The V end lost 5 bases, the J end lost 6 bases, and 14 bases lay between the germline ends. The CDR3 runs to 14 residues. In nucleotides, the CDR3 is TGTGCCAGCAGTCTCGGACACGGACCAAACATTCAGTACTTC. It specifies CASSLGHGPNIQYF.